This entry lists 7 T cell receptor beta chains sequenced from one sample in a study of blood T cells in healthy people across ages. A sample-barcoded 5' primer and a J-beta primer mix were used in a second PCR of about 6 to 12 cycles. TCRdb re-analysed the 5' RACE reads in MiXCR, keeping a single row per CDR3 protein. The sample comprises hundreds of thousands of distinct CDR3 sequences, under 45% of which are singletons, and about 19% rests with the top ten. The sequenced sample was blood. All receptors come from a man aged 55 to 69 in good health.

V and J are TRBV6-5 and TRBJ2-1; the match to TRBD2 covers 8 bases. V dropped 7 bases and J dropped 9; count of bases not matched to a gene: 14. Germline loops: CDR1 MNHEY, CDR2 SVGAGI. This CDR3 is built from 15 residues. The CDR3 nucleotides are TGTGCCAGCACTCTGAGGGCTAGCGGGCGGGGTGAGCAGTTCTTC. Amino acid sequence: CASTLRASGRGEQFF.

The chain links TRBV10-3 to TRBJ2-7; 10 bases are a match to TRBD1. There are 14 residues in the CDR3. Germline loops: CDR1 ENHRY, CDR2 SYGVKD. J lost 1 base, V lost 4 bases, and 1 base had no gene match. The CDR3 loop reads CAISGGQGSYEQYF. CDR3 DNA: TGTGCCATCAGTGGGGGACAGGGGTCCTACGAGCAGTACTTC.

The chain couples TRBV20-1 to TRBJ1-5, with D possibly being TRBD1 (5 bases). Germline CDR1 and CDR2: DFQATT and SNEGSKA (reference sequence). The V gene lost 6 bases and the J gene lost 10 bases, with 10 bases spanning the gap. The length of the CDR3 is 10 residues. Here the CDR3 reads CSAGGNPQHF. As DNA, the CDR3 is TGCAGTGCCGGGGGTAACCCCCAGCATTTT.

The chain recombines TRBV13 with TRBJ2-5; maybe TRBD1 (6 bases). Germline CDR1 PRHDT, CDR2 FYEKMQ (reference sequence). V lost 1 base, J lost 11 bases, and 14 bases lay in between. The CDR3 has 13 amino acids. The CDR3, as DNA: TGTGCCAGCAGCTTAGTACAGGGTGGGGAGCAGTACTTC. It codes for CASSLVQGGEQYF.

Concerning this clonotype: Since a much larger clone is just one base distant, this may be a read error. The genes are TRBV4-1 and TRBJ2-1, with D possibly being TRBD2 (5 bases). CDR3 size: 14 residues. Per the germline V gene, CDR1 is MGHRA and CDR2 is YSYEKL. V was shortened by 3 bases and J by 3 bases, with 9 bases between the two germline ends. For the CDR3, the DNA is TGCGCCAGCAGCCATTGCGGACTCTACAATGAGCAGTTCTTC. Protein: CASSHCGLYNEQFF.

This clonotype occurred a few times. The chain couples TRBV15 to TRBJ1-2; D ambiguous. CDR3 length equals 18 residues. Germline CDR1 LNHNV, CDR2 YYDKDF (reference sequence). The V gene lost 3 bases and the J gene lost 2 bases, with 22 bases spanning the gap. The CDR3 protein is CATSSLSWTAGGNYGYTF. The CDR3 DNA reads as TGTGCCACCAGCAGCCTAAGCTGGACGGCTGGAGGGAACTATGGCTACACCTTC. Together with reference TRBV15 and TRBJ1-2, the CDR3 gives the full variable domain: DAMVIQNPRYQVTQFGKPVTLSCSQTLNHNVMYWYQQKSSQAPKLLFHYYDKDFNNEADTPDNFQSRRPNTSFCFLDIRSPGLGDTAMYLCATSSLSWTAGGNYGYTFGSGTRLTVV.

The chain has TRBV12-1 and TRBJ2-2; whether TRBD1, the table's D call, matches the DNA was not checked. TRBV12-1 is labeled a pseudogene. The CDR3 is made up of 21 amino acids. CDR3 coding DNA: TGTGCCAGCAGCTTTGTTCCGCACGGGGACAGGGGGAATCGTACCGCCGGGGAGCTGTTTTTT. As protein: CASSFVPHGDRGNRTAGELFF.